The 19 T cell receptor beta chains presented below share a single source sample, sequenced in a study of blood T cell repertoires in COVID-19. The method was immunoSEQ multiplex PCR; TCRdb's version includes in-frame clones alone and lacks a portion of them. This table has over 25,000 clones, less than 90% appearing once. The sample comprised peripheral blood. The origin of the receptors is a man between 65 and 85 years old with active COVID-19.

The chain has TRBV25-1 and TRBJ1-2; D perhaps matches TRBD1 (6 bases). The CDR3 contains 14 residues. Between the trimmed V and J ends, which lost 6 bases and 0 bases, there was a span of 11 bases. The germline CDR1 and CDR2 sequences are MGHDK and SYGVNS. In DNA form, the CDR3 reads TGTGCCAGCAGGGACAGTCATGCTAACTATGGCTACACCTTC. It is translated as CASRDSHANYGYTF.

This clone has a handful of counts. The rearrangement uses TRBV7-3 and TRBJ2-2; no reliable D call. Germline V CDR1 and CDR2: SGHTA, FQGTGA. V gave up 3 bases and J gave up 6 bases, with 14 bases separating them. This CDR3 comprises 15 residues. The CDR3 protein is CASSFDPLGSGELFF. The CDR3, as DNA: TGTGCCAGCAGCTTCGACCCCCTCGGGTCCGGGGAGCTGTTTTTT.

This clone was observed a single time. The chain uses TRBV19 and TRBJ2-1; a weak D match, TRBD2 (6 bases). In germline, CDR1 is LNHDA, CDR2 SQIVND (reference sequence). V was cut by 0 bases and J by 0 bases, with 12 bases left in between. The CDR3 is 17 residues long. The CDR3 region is CASSIDLRTNSYNEQFF. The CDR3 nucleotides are TGTGCCAGTAGTATAGATCTTCGGACTAACTCCTACAATGAGCAGTTCTTC.

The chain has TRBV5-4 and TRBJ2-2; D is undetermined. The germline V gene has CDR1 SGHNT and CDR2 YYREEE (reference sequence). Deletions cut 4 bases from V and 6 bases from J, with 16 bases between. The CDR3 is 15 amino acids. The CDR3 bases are TGTGCCAGCAGCCCCCCCGAGTATCTTCCCGGGGAGCTGTTTTTT. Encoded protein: CASSPPEYLPGELFF.

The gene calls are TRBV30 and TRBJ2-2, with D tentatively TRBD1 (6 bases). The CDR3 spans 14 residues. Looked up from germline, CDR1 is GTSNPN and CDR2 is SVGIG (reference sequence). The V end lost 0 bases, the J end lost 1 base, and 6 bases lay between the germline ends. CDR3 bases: TGTGCCTGGAGTGTACAGGGGAACACCGGGGAGCTGTTTTTT. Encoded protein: CAWSVQGNTGELFF.

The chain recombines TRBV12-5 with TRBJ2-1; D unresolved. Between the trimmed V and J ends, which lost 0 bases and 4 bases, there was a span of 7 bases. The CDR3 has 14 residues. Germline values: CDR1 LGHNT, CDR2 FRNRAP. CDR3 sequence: CASGLVNKYNEQFF. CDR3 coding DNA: TGTGCTAGTGGTTTGGTGAACAAGTACAATGAGCAGTTCTTC.

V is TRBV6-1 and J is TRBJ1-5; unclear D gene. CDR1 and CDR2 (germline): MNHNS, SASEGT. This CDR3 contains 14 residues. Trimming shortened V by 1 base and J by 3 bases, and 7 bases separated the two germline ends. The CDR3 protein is CASSEVDFNQPQHF. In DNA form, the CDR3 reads TGTGCCAGCAGTGAAGTGGACTTCAATCAGCCCCAGCATTTT.

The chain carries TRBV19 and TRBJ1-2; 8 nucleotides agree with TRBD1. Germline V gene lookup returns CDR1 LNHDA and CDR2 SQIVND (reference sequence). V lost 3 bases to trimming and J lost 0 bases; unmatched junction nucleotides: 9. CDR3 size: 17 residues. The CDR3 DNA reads TGTGCCAGTAGTATGGGAGCAGGGGGCCTATCTAACTATGGCTACACCTTC. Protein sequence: CASSMGAGGLSNYGYTF.

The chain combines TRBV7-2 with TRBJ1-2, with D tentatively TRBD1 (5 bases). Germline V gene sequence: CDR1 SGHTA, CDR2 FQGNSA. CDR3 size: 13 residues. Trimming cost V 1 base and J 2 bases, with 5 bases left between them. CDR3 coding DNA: TGTGCCAGCAGCTTAGAGGGGAACTATGGCTACACCTTC. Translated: CASSLEGNYGYTF.

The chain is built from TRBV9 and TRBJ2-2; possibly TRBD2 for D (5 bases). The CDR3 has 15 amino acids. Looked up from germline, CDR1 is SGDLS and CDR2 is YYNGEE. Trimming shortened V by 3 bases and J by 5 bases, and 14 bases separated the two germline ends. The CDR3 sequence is CASSARAVLTGELFF. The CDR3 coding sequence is TGTGCCAGCAGCGCGCGGGCCGTGTTGACCGGGGAGCTGTTTTTT.

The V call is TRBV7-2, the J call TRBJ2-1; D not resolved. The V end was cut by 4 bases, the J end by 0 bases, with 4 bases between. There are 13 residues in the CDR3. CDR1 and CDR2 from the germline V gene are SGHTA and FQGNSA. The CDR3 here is CASSSGSYNEQFF. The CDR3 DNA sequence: TGTGCCAGCAGCTCCGGCTCCTACAATGAGCAGTTCTTC.

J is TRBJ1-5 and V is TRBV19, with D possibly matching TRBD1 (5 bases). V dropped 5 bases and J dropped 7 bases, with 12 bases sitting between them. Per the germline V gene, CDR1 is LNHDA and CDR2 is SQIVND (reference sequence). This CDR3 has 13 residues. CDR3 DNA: TGTGCCAGTAGTCCCACGGGGGTCCAGCCCCAGCATTTT. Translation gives CASSPTGVQPQHF.

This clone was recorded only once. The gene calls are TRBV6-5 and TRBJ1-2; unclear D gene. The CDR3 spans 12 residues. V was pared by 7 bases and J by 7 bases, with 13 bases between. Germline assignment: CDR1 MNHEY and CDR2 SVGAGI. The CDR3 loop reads CASMRGGGGYTF. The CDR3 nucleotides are TGTGCCAGCATGCGGGGAGGCGGTGGCTACACCTTC.

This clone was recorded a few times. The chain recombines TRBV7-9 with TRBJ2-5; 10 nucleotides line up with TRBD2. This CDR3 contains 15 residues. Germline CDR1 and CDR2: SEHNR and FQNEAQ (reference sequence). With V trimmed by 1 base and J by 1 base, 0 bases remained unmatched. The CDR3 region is CASSLGTSGQETQYF. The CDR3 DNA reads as TGTGCCAGCAGCTTAGGGACTAGCGGCCAAGAGACCCAGTACTTC.

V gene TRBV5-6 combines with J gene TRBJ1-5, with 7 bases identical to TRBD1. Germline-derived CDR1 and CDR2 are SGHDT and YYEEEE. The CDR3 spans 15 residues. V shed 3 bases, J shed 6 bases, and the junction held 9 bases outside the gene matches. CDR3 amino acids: CASSSRGWRSQPQHF. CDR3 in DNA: TGTGCCAGCAGCTCCAGGGGGTGGAGAAGTCAGCCCCAGCATTTT. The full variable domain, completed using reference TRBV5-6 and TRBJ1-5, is DAGVTQSPTHLIKTRGQQVTLRCSPKSGHDTVSWYQQALGQGPQFIFQYYEEEERQRGNFPDRFSGHQFPNYSSELNVNALLLGDSALYLCASSSRGWRSQPQHFGDGTRLSIL.

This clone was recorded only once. CDR3 amino acids: CASSSQNPDTQYF. For the CDR3, the DNA is TGTGCCAGCAGCTCCCAGAACCCAGATACGCAGTATTTT. The chain recombines TRBV7-9 with TRBJ2-3; D gene ambiguous. The V end lost 4 bases, the J end lost 4 bases, and 9 bases lay between the germline ends. CDR3 size: 13 residues. The germline gives CDR1 SEHNR, CDR2 FQNEAQ (reference sequence).

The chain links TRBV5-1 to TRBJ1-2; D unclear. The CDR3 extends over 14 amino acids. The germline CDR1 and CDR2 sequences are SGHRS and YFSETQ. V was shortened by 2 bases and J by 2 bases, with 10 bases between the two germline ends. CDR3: CASSLGGLNYGYTF. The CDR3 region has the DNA TGCGCCAGCAGCTTAGGAGGCCTCAACTATGGCTACACCTTC.

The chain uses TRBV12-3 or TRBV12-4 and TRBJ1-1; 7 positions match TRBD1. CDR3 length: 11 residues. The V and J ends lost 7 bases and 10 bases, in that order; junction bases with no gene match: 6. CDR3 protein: CASTPDRRAFF. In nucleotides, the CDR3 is TGTGCCAGCACCCCGGACAGGAGAGCTTTCTTT.

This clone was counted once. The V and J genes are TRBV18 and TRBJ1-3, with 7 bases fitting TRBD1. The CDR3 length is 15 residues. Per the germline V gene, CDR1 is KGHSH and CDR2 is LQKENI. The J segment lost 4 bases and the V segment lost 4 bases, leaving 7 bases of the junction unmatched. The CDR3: CASSQDRVEGNTIYF. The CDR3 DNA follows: TGTGCCAGCTCACAAGACAGGGTGGAAGGAAACACCATATATTTT.